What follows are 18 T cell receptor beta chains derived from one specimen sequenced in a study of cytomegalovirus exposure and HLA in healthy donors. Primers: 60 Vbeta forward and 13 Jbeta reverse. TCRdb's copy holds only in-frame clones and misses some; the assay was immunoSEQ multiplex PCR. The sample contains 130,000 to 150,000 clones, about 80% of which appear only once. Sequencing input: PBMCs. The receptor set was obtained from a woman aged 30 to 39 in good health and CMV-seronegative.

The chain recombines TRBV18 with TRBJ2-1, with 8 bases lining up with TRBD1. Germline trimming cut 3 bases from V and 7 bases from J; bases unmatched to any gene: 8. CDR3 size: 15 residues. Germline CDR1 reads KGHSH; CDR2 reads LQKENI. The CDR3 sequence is CASSPLTGGLNEQFF. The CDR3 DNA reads TGTGCCAGCTCACCTCTCACAGGGGGTTTGAATGAGCAGTTCTTC. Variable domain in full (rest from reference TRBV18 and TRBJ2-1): NAGVMQNPRHLVRRRGQEARLRCSPMKGHSHVYWYRQLPEEGLKFMVYLQKENIIDESGMPKERFSAEFPKEGPSILRIQQVVRGDSAAYFCASSPLTGGLNEQFFGPGTRLTVL.

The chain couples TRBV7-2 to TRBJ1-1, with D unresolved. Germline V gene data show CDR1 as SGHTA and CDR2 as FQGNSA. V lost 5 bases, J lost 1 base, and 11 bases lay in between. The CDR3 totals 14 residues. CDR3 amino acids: CASSPPHSNTEAFF. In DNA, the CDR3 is TGTGCCAGCAGCCCGCCTCACTCGAACACTGAAGCTTTCTTT.

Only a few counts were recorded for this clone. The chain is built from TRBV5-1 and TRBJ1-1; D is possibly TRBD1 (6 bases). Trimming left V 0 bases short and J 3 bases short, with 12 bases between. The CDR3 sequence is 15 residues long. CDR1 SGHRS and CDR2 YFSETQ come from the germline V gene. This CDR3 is CASSLAGRGDTEAFF. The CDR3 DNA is TGCGCCAGCAGCTTGGCCGGCAGGGGTGACACTGAAGCTTTCTTT.

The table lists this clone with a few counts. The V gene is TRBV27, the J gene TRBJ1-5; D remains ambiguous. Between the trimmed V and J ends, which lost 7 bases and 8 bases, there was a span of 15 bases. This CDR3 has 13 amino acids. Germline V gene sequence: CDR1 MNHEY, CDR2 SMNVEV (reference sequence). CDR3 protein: CASTRRGKEPQHF. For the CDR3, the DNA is TGTGCCAGCACCCGGCGGGGAAAGGAGCCCCAGCATTTT.

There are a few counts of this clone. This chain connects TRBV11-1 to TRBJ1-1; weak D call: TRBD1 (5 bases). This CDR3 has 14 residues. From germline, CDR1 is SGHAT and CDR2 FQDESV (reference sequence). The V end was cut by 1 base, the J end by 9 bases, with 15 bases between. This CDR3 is CASSLGQRGGKAFF. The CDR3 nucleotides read TGTGCCAGCAGCTTAGGACAGCGCGGGGGTAAAGCTTTCTTT.

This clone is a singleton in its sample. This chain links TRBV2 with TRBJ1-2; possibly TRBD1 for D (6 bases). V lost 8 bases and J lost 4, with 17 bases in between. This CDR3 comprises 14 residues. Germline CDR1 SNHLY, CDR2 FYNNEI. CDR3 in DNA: TGTGCCAGCGCCGAGGGGGGGATCGGCTATGGCTACACCTTC. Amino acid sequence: CASAEGGIGYGYTF.

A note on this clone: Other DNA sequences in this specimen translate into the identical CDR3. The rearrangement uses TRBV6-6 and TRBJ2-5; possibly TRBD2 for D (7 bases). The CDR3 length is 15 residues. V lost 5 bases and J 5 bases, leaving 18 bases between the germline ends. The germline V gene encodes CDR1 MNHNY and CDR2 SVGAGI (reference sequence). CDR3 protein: CASSPDLGGQETQYF. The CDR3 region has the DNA TGTGCCAGCAGTCCCGACCTGGGGGGGCAGGAGACCCAGTACTTC.

The CDR3 DNA reads TGTGCCAGCAGTTACTCATCGGGGAAGGGCTACACCTTC. Translation gives CASSYSSGKGYTF. This sequence joins TRBV6-5 and TRBJ1-2; D is undetermined. The CDR3 spans 13 residues. V gave up 0 bases and J gave up 8 bases, with 10 bases separating them. CDR1 is MNHEY and CDR2 is SVGAGI in the germline V gene.

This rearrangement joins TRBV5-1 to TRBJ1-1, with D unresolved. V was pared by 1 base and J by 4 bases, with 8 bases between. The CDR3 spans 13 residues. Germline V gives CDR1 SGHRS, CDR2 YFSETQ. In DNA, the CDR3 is TGCGCCAGCAGCTTGACAGATTCCACTGAAGCTTTCTTT. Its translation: CASSLTDSTEAFF.

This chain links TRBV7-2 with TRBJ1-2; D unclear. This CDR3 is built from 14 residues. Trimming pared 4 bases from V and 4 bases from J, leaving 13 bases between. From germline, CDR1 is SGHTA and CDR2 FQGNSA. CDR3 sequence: CASSSRWGGYGYTF. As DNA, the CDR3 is TGTGCCAGCAGCTCCCGGTGGGGAGGCTATGGCTACACCTTC. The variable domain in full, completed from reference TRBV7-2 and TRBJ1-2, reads GAGVSQSPSNKVTEKGKDVELRCDPISGHTALYWYRQSLGQGLEFLIYFQGNSAPDKSGLPSDRFSAERTGGSVSTLTIQRTQQEDSAVYLCASSSRWGGYGYTFGSGTRLTVV.

In DNA, the CDR3 is TGTGCCTGGAAACAGGGCCACAACACTGAAGCTTTCTTT. It yields the protein CAWKQGHNTEAFF. The chain couples TRBV30 to TRBJ1-1, with TRBD1 as a possible D gene (6 bases). Germline V gives CDR1 GTSNPN, CDR2 SVGIG (reference sequence). V lost 4 bases and J 2 bases, leaving 11 bases between the germline ends. The CDR3 sequence is 13 residues long.

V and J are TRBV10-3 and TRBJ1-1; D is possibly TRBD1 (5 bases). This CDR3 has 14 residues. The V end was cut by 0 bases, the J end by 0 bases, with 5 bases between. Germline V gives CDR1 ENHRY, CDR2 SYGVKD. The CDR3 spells CAISESTVNTEAFF. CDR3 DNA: TGTGCCATCAGTGAGTCGACAGTGAACACTGAAGCTTTCTTT.

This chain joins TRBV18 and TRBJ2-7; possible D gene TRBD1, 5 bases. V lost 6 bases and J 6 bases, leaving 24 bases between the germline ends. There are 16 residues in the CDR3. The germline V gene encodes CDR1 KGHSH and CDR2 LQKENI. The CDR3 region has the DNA TGTGCCAGCTCCACACTACCTAGGACACTCTTGGGCGAGCAGTACTTC. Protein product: CASSTLPRTLLGEQYF.

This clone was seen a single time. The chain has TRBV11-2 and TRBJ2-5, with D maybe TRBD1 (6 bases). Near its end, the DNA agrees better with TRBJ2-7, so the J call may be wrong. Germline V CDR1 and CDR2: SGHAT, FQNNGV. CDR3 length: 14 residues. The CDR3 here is CASSPGQPPYEQYF. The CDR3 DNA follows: TGTGCCAGCAGCCCGGGACAACCCCCCTACGAGCAGTACTTC.

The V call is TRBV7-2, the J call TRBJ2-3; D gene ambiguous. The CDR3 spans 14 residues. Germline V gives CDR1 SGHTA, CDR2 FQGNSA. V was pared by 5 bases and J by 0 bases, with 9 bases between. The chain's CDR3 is CASSQFTSTDTQYF. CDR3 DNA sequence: TGTGCCAGCAGCCAATTTACTAGCACAGATACGCAGTATTTT.

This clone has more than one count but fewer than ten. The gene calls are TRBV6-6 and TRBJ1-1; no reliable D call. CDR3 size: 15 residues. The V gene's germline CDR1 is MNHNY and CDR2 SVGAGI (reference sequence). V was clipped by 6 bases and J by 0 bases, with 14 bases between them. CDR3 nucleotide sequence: TGTGCCAGCAGACCCCCCCAGGAACTGAACACTGAAGCTTTCTTT. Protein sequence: CASRPPQELNTEAFF.

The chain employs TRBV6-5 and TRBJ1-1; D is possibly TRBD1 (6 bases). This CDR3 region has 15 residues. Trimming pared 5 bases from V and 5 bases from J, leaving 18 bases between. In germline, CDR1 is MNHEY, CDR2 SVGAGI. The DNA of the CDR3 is TGTGCCAGCAGTATTGCACAGGGAGTAAGAACTGAAGCTTTCTTT. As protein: CASSIAQGVRTEAFF.

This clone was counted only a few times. The DNA for the CDR3 is TGTGCCAGTAAAACAGGGGGGCCGGCTCAAACTGAAGCTTTCTTT. This translates into CASKTGGPAQTEAFF. V gene TRBV19 combines with J gene TRBJ1-1; TRBD1 matches 8 bases. Unmatched junction bases numbered 12, after V lost 7 bases and J lost 5 bases. CDR3 length: 15 amino acids. Germline lookup yields CDR1 LNHDA and CDR2 SQIVND (reference sequence).